This TCR beta chain was documented in a study of T cell responses to AZD1222 COVID-19 vaccine. Germline values: CDR1 SGDLS, CDR2 YYNGEE. Trimming removed 3 bases from V and 0 bases from J, with 8 bases in between. The CDR3 loop spans 14 amino acids. The table came from immunoSEQ multiplex PCR; TCRdb's copy has only in-frame clones and leaves some out. The repertoire has under 150,000 clones, around 90% of them found once; the top ten carry around 1.6%. The sequences come from peripheral blood, collected 28 days after the second AZD1222 dose. The V gene is TRBV9, the J gene TRBJ2-3; D is tentatively TRBD1 or TRBD2 (6 bases each). This sequence originates from an adult who received the AZD1222 COVID-19 vaccine. CDR3 protein: CASSGGASTDTQYF. CDR3 nucleotides: TGTGCCAGCAGCGGGGGGGCTAGCACAGATACGCAGTATTTT.